Many counts were recorded for the clone carrying this T cell receptor beta chain. Its specificity is unknown. The data derive from a study of T-cell memory formation after mild COVID-19. Study observations and caveats: For second-wave clones that peaked at day 37, SARS-CoV-2 specificity went unverified. Some responding clones appeared in pre-infection memory, suggesting cross-reactive memory joined.

TCRdb reprocessed the 5' RACE reads with MiXCR, giving one entry per CDR3 protein. The repertoire holds about 57,000 distinct CDR3 sequences, 10% to 15% seen once, with about 25% in the top ten. The germline CDR1 and CDR2 sequences are SEHNR and FQNEAQ (reference sequence). Trimming cost V 3 bases and J 5 bases, with 11 bases left between them. The CDR3 contains 14 residues. This chain joins TRBV7-9 and TRBJ2-1; D remains ambiguous. Source material: PBMCs or a T cell subset sorted from them (not recorded which). The sequence was collected from a man between 18 and 29 years old who had mild COVID-19 (a few samples of this study predate the infection). Cell type and time point are not known. Here the CDR3 reads CASSFWGLDNEQFF. The CDR3, as DNA: TGTGCCAGCAGCTTTTGGGGTTTGGACAATGAGCAGTTCTTC. The variable domain in full, with the rest retrieved from reference TRBV7-9 and TRBJ2-1, is DTGVSQNPRHKITKRGQNVTFRCDPISEHNRLYWYRQTLGQGPEFLTYFQNEAQLEKSRLLSDRFSAERPKGSFSTLEIQRTEQGDSAMYLCASSFWGLDNEQFFGPGTRLTVL.